These T cell receptor beta chains were read from a single sample in a study of T cells after yellow fever vaccination. TCRdb ran MiXCR on the 5' RACE reads and lists one entry per CDR3 protein. The table shows about 430,000 distinct CDR3 sequences, with 15% to 20% occurring only once. The sample consisted of PBMCs, taken before the yellow fever booster vaccination. These receptors originate from a man aged 18 to 29 who received the YFV17D yellow fever vaccine. Both conserved end residues are part of each CDR3. The D gene is left open where the match is weak. A clone size is listed for some rows: how often the clone was seen (once, few, many), or a class if it is expanded.

TRBV11-2,.,TRBJ2-5,few,TGTGCCAGCAGCTTAGACCGGGGGGCCCCCCAAGAGACCCAGTACTTC,CASSLDRGAPQETQYF
TRBV6-6,TRBD1,TRBJ1-2,.,TGTGCCAGCAGTTACGGGACAGGCGAGGGCTACACCTTC,CASSYGTGEGYTF
TRBV29-1,TRBD1,TRBJ1-1,.,TGCAGCGTTCGCAGGGACAGGGCTCTGAACACTGAAGCTTTCTTT,CSVRRDRALNTEAFF
TRBV6-6,TRBD1,TRBJ1-5,few,TGTGCCAGCAGTCTGTGGACAGGCGTAAGTAATCAGCCCCAGCATTTT,CASSLWTGVSNQPQHF
TRBV6-6,.,TRBJ2-1,few,TGTGCCAGCAGAGGATGGACAGAGTCCAATGAGCAGTTCTTC,CASRGWTESNEQFF
TRBV10-2,.,TRBJ2-3,.,TGCGCCAGCAGTGATTTCCAGGCCAGCACAGATACGCAGTATTTT,CASSDFQASTDTQYF
TRBV25-1,.,TRBJ1-1,few,TGTGCCAGCAGTGAATATCAGAACACTGAAGCTTTCTTT,CASSEYQNTEAFF
TRBV29-1,.,TRBJ2-7,few,TGCAGCTGTTCGAGGGGAGCCTGGACCTCCTACGAGCAGTACTTC,CSCSRGAWTSYEQYF
TRBV5-1,.,TRBJ1-6,few,TGCGCCAGCAGCTATTCCGACTTATTGGGTTCACCCCTCCACTTT,CASSYSDLLGSPLHF
TRBV20-1,TRBD2,TRBJ2-1,few,TGCAGTGCGTCCGAGCGGACTAGCGGGGGGGATGAGCAGTTCTTC,CSASERTSGGDEQFF
TRBV7-9,.,TRBJ2-5,few,TGTGCCTTCGAAGGTCCCCCGGAGACCCAGTACTTC,CAFEGPPETQYF
TRBV20-1,.,TRBJ2-7,.,TGCAGTCTTTTCGGGAAGGCCTACGAGCAGTACTTC,CSLFGKAYEQYF
TRBV29-1,.,TRBJ1-2,.,TGCAGCGTGGGGGACGGTAACTATGGCTACACCTTC,CSVGDGNYGYTF
TRBV18,.,TRBJ1-6,.,TGTGCCAGCTCACCACAGGGGCCTGGGAATTCACCCCTCCACTTT,CASSPQGPGNSPLHF
TRBV6-2/TRBV6-3,TRBD1,TRBJ2-3,.,TGTGCCAGCAGGAAGGACAGGGGGCGGGAGGATACGCAGTATTTT,CASRKDRGREDTQYF
TRBV29-1,.,TRBJ1-1,few,TGCAGCGTCGGGGGGTGGAACACTGAAGCTTTCTTT,CSVGGWNTEAFF
TRBV20-1,TRBD2,TRBJ2-7,few,TGCAGTGCGAAGAACCCCGGGACTAGCGCCTACGAGCAGTACTTC,CSAKNPGTSAYEQYF
TRBV24-1,.,TRBJ2-1,many,TGTGCCACCAGTGATTCCCTTATCCGCAATGAGCAGTTCTTC,CATSDSLIRNEQFF
TRBV10-3,TRBD1,TRBJ1-2,few,TGTGCCATCAGTGAGGCGACAGGGATTTTTAACTATGGCTACACCTTC,CAISEATGIFNYGYTF
TRBV6-2/TRBV6-3,.,TRBJ2-5,few,TGTGCCAGCAGTTACTCGTTCAGGGCGGGAGAGACCCAGTACTTC,CASSYSFRAGETQYF
TRBV13,TRBD1,TRBJ1-1,.,TGTGCCAGCAGCGCTGGACAGGTTCGCACTGAAGCTTTCTTT,CASSAGQVRTEAFF
TRBV11-2,.,TRBJ1-4,few,TGTGCCAGCAGCTTCTCTTTTAATGAAAAACTGTTTTTT,CASSFSFNEKLFF
TRBV20-1,TRBD2,TRBJ2-5,.,TGCAGTGCCCCGCCCACCGGGGGGGCTCGAGAGACCCAGTACTTC,CSAPPTGGARETQYF
TRBV7-9,.,TRBJ2-3,.,TGTGCCAGCAGCCGGGACCTACCCACAGATACGCAGTATTTT,CASSRDLPTDTQYF
TRBV29-1,TRBD1,TRBJ2-2,.,TGCAGCTTACGACAGGGGAACACCGGGGAGCTGTTTTTT,CSLRQGNTGELFF
TRBV7-6,.,TRBJ2-3,.,TGTGCCAGCAGCTCAGAGGGAGTCGGCACAGATACGCAGTATTTT,CASSSEGVGTDTQYF
TRBV6-2/TRBV6-3,TRBD2,TRBJ2-1,.,TGTGCCAGCAGTTACCCCCTGGAAAAGCGGGGGCCTGACAGCTCCTACAATGAGCAGTTCTTC,CASSYPLEKRGPDSSYNEQFF
TRBV6-6,.,TRBJ1-1,.,TGTGCCTGCGGGTGGCAGACTATCACTGAAGCTTTCTTT,CACGWQTITEAFF
TRBV10-3,.,TRBJ2-7,.,TGTGCCATCAGTGGCAGGGCCCACGAGCAGTACTTC,CAISGRAHEQYF
TRBV3-1,.,TRBJ2-5,few,TGTGCCAGCAGCCAAGGTGCGGGGCAGACCCAGTACTTC,CASSQGAGQTQYF
TRBV4-3,.,TRBJ2-7,.,TGCGCCAGCAGCCAAGGTGGGGGTCCCTACGAGCAGTACTTC,CASSQGGGPYEQYF
TRBV7-9,TRBD1,TRBJ1-1,.,TGTGCCAGCCACGCATCCTTCGGGACAGCTCCGAAGAACACTGAAGCTTTCTTT,CASHASFGTAPKNTEAFF
TRBV7-2,TRBD1,TRBJ1-2,many,TGTGCCAGCAGCTTGGGACAGGGGACAATTAACTATGGCTACACCTTC,CASSLGQGTINYGYTF
TRBV5-4,.,TRBJ1-1,.,TGTGCCAGCAGCTGGATGGGTGAGAACACTGAAGCTTTCTTT,CASSWMGENTEAFF
TRBV7-9,.,TRBJ2-5,.,TGTGCCAGCAGCTCCTGGGGGTACCAAGAGACCCAGTACTTC,CASSSWGYQETQYF
TRBV20-1,.,TRBJ2-7,.,TGCAGTGCTAGAGAAGGGTCAGTGATCGCCTACGAGCAGTACTTC,CSAREGSVIAYEQYF
TRBV5-4,.,TRBJ1-5,.,TGTGCCAGCAGCTTGGGCAGGGGACCCCAGCATTTT,CASSLGRGPQHF
TRBV12-3/TRBV12-4,.,TRBJ1-3,.,TGTGCCAGCAGTTTAGTTGTGTTTGGGGGATTTGGAAACACCATATATTTT,CASSLVVFGGFGNTIYF
TRBV7-2,.,TRBJ2-7,.,TGTGCCAGCAGCTTAGGGGGGACAAGAGCCTACGAGCAGTACTTC,CASSLGGTRAYEQYF
TRBV30,TRBD1,TRBJ2-2,.,TGTGCCTGGAATCCGGGACAGAACCCCGGGGAGCTGTTTTTT,CAWNPGQNPGELFF
TRBV20-1,.,TRBJ1-5,.,TGCAGTGCTCCTCGGGGGGGCAGAGGCAATCAGCCCCAGCATTTT,CSAPRGGRGNQPQHF
TRBV4-1,.,TRBJ1-2,few,TGCGCCAGCAGCCAATTCCAGGGGACTTATGGCTACACCTTC,CASSQFQGTYGYTF
TRBV5-1,.,TRBJ2-1,few,TGCGCCAGCAGCTATCAGATTAATGAGCAGTTCTTC,CASSYQINEQFF
TRBV4-1,.,TRBJ2-1,few,TGCGCCAGCAGCCAAGACGGTTTGGAGCAGTTCTTC,CASSQDGLEQFF
TRBV6-4,.,TRBJ1-2,few,TGTGCCAGCAGTGACTCGAATACTGAGCCGGCTCGCGGCTACACCTTC,CASSDSNTEPARGYTF
TRBV7-2,.,TRBJ1-5,.,TGTGCCAGCGGGGATAATAATCAGCCCCAGCATTTT,CASGDNNQPQHF
TRBV7-6,.,TRBJ1-1,few,TGTGCCAGCAGCTTACTTCCAGAGATGAACACTGAAGCTTTCTTT,CASSLLPEMNTEAFF
TRBV9,TRBD2,TRBJ2-1,.,TGTGCCAGCAGCGTGACTAGCGGGGACGACAATGAGCAGTTCTTC,CASSVTSGDDNEQFF
TRBV6-2/TRBV6-3,.,TRBJ2-5,.,TGTGCCAGCAGTTACTCGCCCAAAGCTAGCTGGTCTCAAGAGACCCAGTACTTC,CASSYSPKASWSQETQYF
TRBV5-1,.,TRBJ2-5,many,TGCGCCAGCAGCTTTTGGGGAGGAGAGACCCAGTACTTC,CASSFWGGETQYF
TRBV14,TRBD1,TRBJ1-2,.,TGTGCCAGCAGCCACATCGGGACAGGGGACACCTATGGCTACACCTTC,CASSHIGTGDTYGYTF
TRBV18,TRBD1,TRBJ1-3,few,TGTGCCAGCTCACCAGAGACAGGGGGTCCTGGAAACACCATATATTTT,CASSPETGGPGNTIYF